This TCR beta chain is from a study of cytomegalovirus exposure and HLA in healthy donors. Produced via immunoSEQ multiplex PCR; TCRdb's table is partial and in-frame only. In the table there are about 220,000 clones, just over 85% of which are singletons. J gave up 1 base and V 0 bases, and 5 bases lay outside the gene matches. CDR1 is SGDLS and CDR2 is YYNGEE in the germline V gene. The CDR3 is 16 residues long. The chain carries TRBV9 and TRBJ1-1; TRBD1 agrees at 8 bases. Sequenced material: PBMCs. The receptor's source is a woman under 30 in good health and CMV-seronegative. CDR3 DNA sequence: TGTGCCAGCAGCGTAGGAGACAGGGGCTGGAACACTGAAGCTTTCTTT. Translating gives CASSVGDRGWNTEAFF.